This T cell receptor beta chain came from a study of blood T cell repertoires in COVID-19 (dated by TCRdb to 2019 to 2021). Background on the whole study: Collaborator samples came from the United States, Italy and Spain and covered acute and convalescent phases of COVID-19. The prospective study material was composed of cDNA or gDNA derived from T cells, B-cell-depleted T cells, or PBMCs. Subjects who had been exposed to COVID-19, were actively infected with it, or had recovered from it provided the deeply sampled blood TCRbeta repertoires that made up the dataset. A freely available public database, intended as a resource for researchers studying the immune response to SARS-CoV-2, is where the repertoires were released. Samples were obtained from the ongoing ImmuneRACE study (first 160 participants) and from 1,254 subjects provided by 6 global collaborators. Sample metadata almost always included a de-identified subject ID, COVID-19 status, age in years and sex. Where available, HLA class I and class II types were obtained from metadata supplied by the sample provider rather than from assay-based typing. The full study reports these points: The quantity of clinical and demographic metadata differed by source and by participant and was supplied without curation.

Another Seattle source contributed samples from volunteer blood donors who had recovered from COVID-19. Collaborating institutions collected whole blood in K2EDTA tubes following their own protocols. For TCRbeta analysis, collaborators shipped samples in one of three forms: frozen whole blood, isolated PBMCs, or DNA extracted from either of those sample types. A note on this clone: There is no known antigen for this receptor. The record has no base qualities; no much larger clone is one base away.

TCRbeta CDR3 regions were amplified from genomic DNA using the immunoSEQ Assay, a bias-controlled multiplex PCR. The study's processing was this. Within the assay, amplification of reference gene primers was used to estimate how many nucleated cells each sample contained. To quantify the absolute abundance of each unique TCRbeta CDR3 rearrangement, sequence reads were collapsed and filtered. For each sample, productive Simpson clonality was calculated as the square root of Simpson's diversity index over productive rearrangements. In TCRdb, the immuneACCESS table is reduced to in-frame sequences with V and J assigned. These tables do not hold every clone; where another copy was compared, an unresolved V gene accounts for under half, and the others remain unexplained. V and J calls and clone size follow that table, whereas D and trimming were derived from the DNA. The sample data list hundreds of thousands of clones, and approximately 90% of these were observed just once. The ten largest clonotypes hold just under 7% of the sample.

Looking up the germline V gene yields CDR1 SGDLS and CDR2 YYNGEE. Including cysteine and phenylalanine, the CDR3 has 16 amino acids. CDR3 DNA only is kept here, 48 bases in frame from base 1. V has 0 bases trimmed and J has 1 base trimmed; junction bases matching no gene number 3. This TCR was sampled from a woman aged 25 to 39 who had recovered from COVID-19. The sample consisted of peripheral blood. The rearrangement joined TRBV9 to TRBJ2-5; 10 nucleotides in the junction match TRBD2. The DNA sequence reads TGTGCCAGCAGCGTAGGTAGCGGGGGGAGCCAAGAGACCCAGTACTTC. This gives the protein CASSVGSGGSQETQYF.